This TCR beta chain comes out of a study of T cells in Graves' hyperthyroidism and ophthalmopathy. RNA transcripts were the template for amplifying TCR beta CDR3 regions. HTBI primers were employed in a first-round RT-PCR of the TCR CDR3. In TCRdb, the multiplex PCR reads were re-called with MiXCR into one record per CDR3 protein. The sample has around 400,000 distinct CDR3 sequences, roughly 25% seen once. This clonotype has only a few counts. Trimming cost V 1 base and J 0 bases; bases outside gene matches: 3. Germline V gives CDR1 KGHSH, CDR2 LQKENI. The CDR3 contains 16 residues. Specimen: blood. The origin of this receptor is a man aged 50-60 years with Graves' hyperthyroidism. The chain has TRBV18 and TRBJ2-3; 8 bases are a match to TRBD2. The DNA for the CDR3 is TGTGCCAGCTCACCACTGATAGCGGGAAGCACAGATACGCAGTATTTT. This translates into CASSPLIAGSTDTQYF.